The 32 T cell receptor beta chains below were found in one sample sequenced in a study of blood T cell repertoires in COVID-19. Here immunoSEQ multiplex PCR was the method, and the copy in TCRdb shows in-frame clones only, minus some. The repertoire includes 95,000 to 150,000 clones, less than 75% of them detected once, and around 0.9% sits in the top ten. The sample comprised peripheral blood. All receptors come from a human donor with acute or convalescent COVID-19. The donor label of this sample is uncertain.

The chain is built from TRBV29-1 and TRBJ1-6; 11 bases match TRBD1. J was trimmed by 9 bases and V by 7 bases; bases with no gene match: 8. From germline, CDR1 is SQVTM and CDR2 ANQGSEA. This CDR3 contains 14 residues. The CDR3 bases are TGCAGCGCTAGGACCGGGACAGGGGGTTCACCCCTCCACTTT. It is translated as CSARTGTGGSPLHF.

This chain uses TRBV12-3 or TRBV12-4 with TRBJ2-5, with a tentative D call TRBD2 (7 bases). Trimming shortened V by 8 bases and J by 5 bases, and 12 bases separated the two germline ends. The CDR3 totals 12 residues. CDR3 DNA: TGTGCCAGCTCTAGGGGGGGGGAGACCCAGTACTTC. Translating it yields CASSRGGETQYF.

The chain combines TRBV9 with TRBJ1-4; D may be TRBD1 (5 bases). The V gene's germline CDR1 is SGDLS and CDR2 YYNGEE. V lost 4 bases, J lost 4 bases, and 23 bases lay in between. The CDR3 totals 18 residues. CDR3 nucleotides: TGTGCCAGCAGCACCTCGGGGCCGGGGGGAGCCGGTAATGAAAAACTGTTTTTT. Encoded protein: CASSTSGPGGAGNEKLFF.

This chain connects TRBV4-1 to TRBJ2-2; TRBD2 aligns across 8 bases. The CDR3 runs 15 residues. Germline V lookup: CDR1 MGHRA, CDR2 YSYEKL. Trimming at V came to 6 bases and at J to 4 bases, leaving 7 bases not matched to a gene. CDR3 sequence (DNA): TGCGCCAGCAGGGGGTACGGGGGGGGCACCGGGGAGCTGTTTTTT. This translates into CASRGYGGGTGELFF.

The chain combines TRBV12-3 or TRBV12-4 with TRBJ1-1; D not resolved. Trimming took 6 bases from V and 5 from J, leaving 13 bases between them. This CDR3 region has 13 residues. The chain's CDR3 is CASRSPGVTEAFF. The CDR3 DNA reads as TGTGCCAGCAGGTCCCCGGGAGTGACTGAAGCTTTCTTT.

This chain connects TRBV5-1 to TRBJ2-2, with 8 bases fitting TRBD2. V shed 4 bases, J shed 5 bases, and the junction held 13 bases outside the gene matches. There are 17 residues in the CDR3. In germline, CDR1 is SGHRS, CDR2 YFSETQ. CDR3 DNA sequence: TGCGCCAGCAGCAACCCCTCGGGGGGGGCCGGGACCGGGGAGCTGTTTTTT. It yields the protein CASSNPSGGAGTGELFF.

The chain links TRBV18 to TRBJ2-1; TRBD1 aligns across 9 bases. The J segment lost 7 bases and the V segment lost 5 bases, leaving 9 bases of the junction unmatched. Germline CDR1 reads KGHSH; CDR2 reads LQKENI. This CDR3 contains 15 residues. In nucleotides, the CDR3 is TGTGCCAGCTCATCAGGACAGGGGCAGGGAAATGAGCAGTTCTTC. Translating it yields CASSSGQGQGNEQFF.

The CDR3 DNA reads as TGTGCCAGCAGCCTTTCGACAGGCGCGAACACTGAAGCTTTCTTT. This codes for CASSLSTGANTEAFF. The V gene is TRBV7-3, the J gene TRBJ1-1, with D possibly matching TRBD1 (6 bases). Germline V gene data show CDR1 as SGHTA and CDR2 as FQGTGA. The CDR3 runs 15 residues. V lost 5 bases and J lost 1, with 14 bases in between.

The CDR3 spells CASTQGGQARTQETQYF. CDR3 nucleotide sequence: TGTGCCAGCACCCAGGGTGGACAGGCCAGAACCCAAGAGACCCAGTACTTC. V and J are TRBV3-1 (or the pseudogene TRBV3-2) and TRBJ2-5; 7 nucleotides line up with TRBD1. The trim removed 7 bases at V and 1 base at J, leaving 15 bases unmatched. CDR3 length equals 17 residues. Germline lookup yields CDR1 LGHDT and CDR2 YNNKEL (reference sequence).

This clone was picked up many times. The chain couples TRBV11-2 to TRBJ2-7; weak D call: TRBD2 (5 bases). Germline CDR1 is SGHAT and CDR2 is FQNNGV. The CDR3 totals 14 residues. Trimming left V 1 base short and J 6 bases short, with 13 bases between. CDR3 nucleotide sequence: TGTGCCAGCAGCTTAGCGGGCGGGTTAGGCGAGCAGTACTTC. Translating gives CASSLAGGLGEQYF.

This clone appeared a few times. The CDR3 nucleotides read TGTGCCTGGATCGGAGGGGATGCCACTGAAGCTTTCTTT. Encoded protein: CAWIGGDATEAFF. V gene TRBV30 combines with J gene TRBJ1-1, with D perhaps matching TRBD1 (5 bases). V lost 4 bases, J lost 4 bases, and 13 bases lay in between. The CDR3 runs 13 residues. Germline V gene lookup returns CDR1 GTSNPN and CDR2 SVGIG (reference sequence).

CDR3 DNA: TGTGCCAGCAGCTTAGCCCCCTATAGCAATCAGCCCCAGCATTTT. Its protein product is CASSLAPYSNQPQHF. V and J are TRBV7-2 and TRBJ1-5; D unclear. Per germline, CDR1 SGHTA and CDR2 FQGNSA. The CDR3 totals 15 residues. Trimming left V 0 bases short and J 0 bases short, with 6 bases between. Looking up the rest from reference TRBV7-2 and TRBJ1-5 gives the full variable domain: GAGVSQSPSNKVTEKGKDVELRCDPISGHTALYWYRQSLGQGLEFLIYFQGNSAPDKSGLPSDRFSAERTGGSVSTLTIQRTQQEDSAVYLCASSLAPYSNQPQHFGDGTRLSIL.

This clone appeared once. The chain links TRBV21-1 to TRBJ2-1; the table assigns TRBD2, which was not confirmed against the DNA. TRBV21-1 is given as a pseudogene. The CDR3 totals 16 residues. The CDR3 DNA reads TGTGCCAGCAGCAACAAGACTAGCGGGGGGGCCAATGAGCAGTTCTTC. Its protein product is CASSNKTSGGANEQFF.

This chain connects TRBV10-3 to TRBJ2-5, with D possibly TRBD1 on 7 matching bases. V dropped 4 bases and J dropped 0 bases, with 12 bases sitting between them. The CDR3 is made up of 15 amino acids. CDR1 is ENHRY and CDR2 is SYGVKD in the germline V gene. DNA for the CDR3: TGTGCCATCAGTGGTCCCAGGGGGGACCAAGAGACCCAGTACTTC. Its protein product is CAISGPRGDQETQYF.

This clone was seen more than once but under ten times. J is TRBJ2-7 and V is TRBV27; TRBD1 agrees at 10 bases. The CDR3 runs to 15 residues. The J segment lost 2 bases and the V segment lost 4 bases, leaving 5 bases of the junction unmatched. The germline V gene has CDR1 MNHEY and CDR2 SMNVEV (reference sequence). The chain's CDR3 is CASSWGDRGAYEQYF. CDR3 nucleotides: TGTGCCAGCAGTTGGGGGGACAGGGGCGCCTACGAGCAGTACTTC.

The chain uses TRBV28 and TRBJ2-4; 8 bases agree with TRBD1. V was clipped by 8 bases and J by 0 bases; unmatched bases: 6. This CDR3 spans 15 amino acids. Germline V gives CDR1 MDHEN, CDR2 SYDVKM. The CDR3 region has the DNA TGTGCCAGCTCGGACAGGGATTTAGCCAAAAACATTCAGTACTTC. It yields the protein CASSDRDLAKNIQYF.

This clone was counted a few times. This CDR3 is also generated by other DNA sequences in the sample. The gene calls are TRBV5-4 and TRBJ2-5, with D possibly matching TRBD1 (5 bases). Germline CDR1 is SGHNT and CDR2 is YYREEE (reference sequence). Trimming pared 1 base from V and 3 bases from J, leaving 10 bases between. The CDR3 has 14 residues. CDR3 loop: CASSLLGLKETQYF. The DNA of the CDR3 is TGTGCCAGCAGCTTGTTGGGGCTAAAAGAGACCCAGTACTTC.

The chain combines TRBV11-2 with TRBJ2-3; perhaps TRBD2 as D (5 bases). CDR1 SGHAT and CDR2 FQNNGV come from the germline V gene. V lost 4 bases and J 3 bases, leaving 11 bases between the germline ends. The CDR3 has 14 residues. The CDR3 region is CASSSPEETDTQYF. The CDR3 DNA sequence: TGTGCCAGCAGCTCCCCGGAGGAGACAGATACGCAGTATTTT. Together with reference TRBV11-2 and TRBJ2-3, the CDR3 gives the full variable domain: EAGVAQSPRYKIIEKRQSVAFWCNPISGHATLYWYQQILGQGPKLLIQFQNNGVVDDSQLPKDRFSAERLKGVDSTLKIQPAKLEDSAVYLCASSSPEETDTQYFGPGTRLTVL.

The V call is TRBV7-2, the J call TRBJ1-6; D is unclear. CDR1 SGHTA and CDR2 FQGNSA come from the germline V gene. Trimming removed 2 bases at V and 3 bases at J, with 20 bases between. CDR3 length: 19 residues. The CDR3 here is CASSLKVAGPLSYNSPLHF. CDR3 DNA: TGTGCCAGCAGCTTAAAGGTGGCAGGCCCTTTGAGCTATAATTCACCCCTCCACTTT.

V gene TRBV7-9 combines with J gene TRBJ1-2; possible D gene TRBD1, 5 bases. Trimming pared 3 bases from V and 2 bases from J, leaving 7 bases between. The CDR3 consists of 13 residues. Per germline, CDR1 SEHNR and CDR2 FQNEAQ (reference sequence). DNA of the CDR3: TGTGCCAGCAGCTTGGACACAAACTATGGCTACACCTTC. It encodes CASSLDTNYGYTF.

The rearrangement joins TRBV18 to TRBJ1-6, with 7 bases lining up with TRBD1. Trimming at V came to 6 bases and at J to 7 bases, leaving 9 bases not matched to a gene. CDR1 and CDR2 from the germline V gene are KGHSH and LQKENI. The CDR3 runs to 15 residues. The CDR3 loop reads CASSYDRVGNSPLHF. The CDR3 coding sequence is TGTGCCAGCTCCTATGACAGGGTTGGGAATTCACCCCTCCACTTT.

The sample holds many counts of this clone. This rearrangement joins TRBV30 to TRBJ1-2; no definite D call. Trimming removed 1 base from V and 8 bases from J, with 14 bases in between. This CDR3 is 13 amino acids long. The germline CDR1 and CDR2 sequences are GTSNPN and SVGIG (reference sequence). The CDR3, as DNA: TGTGCCTGGAGTGCTAACCTAGAACTCGGCTACACCTTC. This encodes CAWSANLELGYTF.

The rearrangement uses TRBV21-1 and TRBJ1-5; TRBD1, the table's D call, was not compared with the DNA. TRBV21-1 is an annotated pseudogene. The CDR3 is 17 amino acids. The CDR3 reads CASSKDWTGKCNQPQHF. As DNA, the CDR3 is TGTGCCAGCAGCAAAGATTGGACAGGGAAATGCAATCAGCCCCAGCATTTT.

V usage is TRBV6-5 and J usage is TRBJ1-5; the D gene is possibly TRBD1 (5 bases). Germline CDR1 reads MNHEY; CDR2 reads SVGAGI. Between the trimmed V and J ends, which lost 5 bases and 8 bases, there was a span of 19 bases. The CDR3 totals 15 residues. CDR3 residues: CASSPSGTAFEPQHF. CDR3 coding DNA: TGTGCCAGCAGTCCATCCGGGACTGCTTTTGAGCCCCAGCATTTT.

The chain joins TRBV24-1 to TRBJ2-3; TRBD1 is a possible D gene (6 bases). The CDR3 spans 15 residues. CDR1 and CDR2 (germline): KGHDR, SFDVKD. The V gene lost 3 bases and the J gene lost 6 bases, with 15 bases spanning the gap. The CDR3 spells CATSDPGTGWDTQYF. The CDR3 region has the DNA TGTGCCACCAGTGATCCCGGCACAGGGTGGGATACGCAGTATTTT.

The chain joins TRBV4-1 to TRBJ1-1, with 8 bases that match TRBD1. With 0 bases clipped from V and 10 bases from J, the junction kept 4 bases outside the gene matches. This CDR3 contains 13 residues. Germline CDR1 and CDR2: MGHRA and YSYEKL. This CDR3 is CASSQDRGPRAFF. DNA for the CDR3: TGCGCCAGCAGCCAAGACAGGGGGCCGAGAGCTTTCTTT.

The chain employs TRBV6-1 and TRBJ2-1, with 13 bases identical to TRBD2. CDR3 size: 17 residues. After removal of 4 bases from V and 4 bases from J, the junction contained 7 bases not matched to a gene. CDR1 is MNHNS and CDR2 is SASEGT in the germline V gene. CDR3 coding DNA: TGTGCCAGCAGTGCCGGGACTAGCGGGGCCCAGTACAATGAGCAGTTCTTC. As protein: CASSAGTSGAQYNEQFF.

V gene TRBV4-2 combines with J gene TRBJ1-1; TRBD1 is a possible D gene (5 bases). Trimming took off 2 bases at V and 3 bases at J, with 10 bases between the two ends. The germline V gene encodes CDR1 LGHNA and CDR2 YNFKEQ. This CDR3 contains 14 residues. The chain's CDR3 is CASSQQTGDTEAFF. In DNA, the CDR3 is TGTGCCAGCAGCCAACAAACAGGTGACACTGAAGCTTTCTTT.

The rearrangement links TRBV29-1 to TRBJ2-1; 10 nucleotides align to TRBD1. The trim removed 3 bases at V and 2 bases at J, leaving 7 bases unmatched. This CDR3 spans 16 amino acids. The germline V gene encodes CDR1 SQVTM and CDR2 ANQGSEA. CDR3: CSVDIGTGVTYNEQFF. CDR3 nucleotide sequence: TGCAGCGTTGATATAGGGACAGGGGTAACCTACAATGAGCAGTTCTTC.

In its sample, this clone was seen a few times. V is TRBV27 and J is TRBJ2-5; 8 bases map to TRBD1. The CDR3 spans 15 residues. Germline CDR1 is MNHEY and CDR2 is SMNVEV (reference sequence). The ends lost 0 bases at V and 5 bases at J; junction bases unmatched: 5. The CDR3 is CASSLSPDRVETQYF. CDR3 bases: TGTGCCAGCAGTTTATCGCCGGACAGGGTTGAGACCCAGTACTTC.

The chain employs TRBV4-2 and TRBJ2-5, with TRBD2 matching 11 bases. The CDR3 sequence is 15 residues long. The junction had 6 bases not matched to a gene; V was cut back by 3 bases and J by 6 bases. Germline V gene data show CDR1 as LGHNA and CDR2 as YNFKEQ. The CDR3 DNA reads as TGTGCCAGCAGCCATGGATCTAGCGGGGGGCAGACCCAGTACTTC. Protein sequence: CASSHGSSGGQTQYF.

This clone turned up a few times. The chain recombines TRBV11-2 with TRBJ1-5, with unresolved D. Per germline, CDR1 SGHAT and CDR2 FQNNGV. Trimming removed 1 base from V and 1 base from J, with 11 bases in between. CDR3 length equals 16 residues. The CDR3 here is CASSLGLGVSNQPQHF. The CDR3 DNA reads TGTGCCAGCAGCTTAGGGCTCGGGGTAAGCAATCAGCCCCAGCATTTT.